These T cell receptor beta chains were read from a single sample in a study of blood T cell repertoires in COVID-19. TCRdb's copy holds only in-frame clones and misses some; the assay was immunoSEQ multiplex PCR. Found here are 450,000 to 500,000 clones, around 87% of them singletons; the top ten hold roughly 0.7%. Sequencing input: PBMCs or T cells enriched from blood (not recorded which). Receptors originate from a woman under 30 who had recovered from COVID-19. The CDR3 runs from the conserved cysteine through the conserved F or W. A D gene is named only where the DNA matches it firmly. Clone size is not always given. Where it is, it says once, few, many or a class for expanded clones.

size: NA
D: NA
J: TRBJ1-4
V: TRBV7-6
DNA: TGTGCCAGCAGTCATAGGGAGGGAACTAATGAAAAACTGTTTTTT
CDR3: CASSHREGTNEKLFF

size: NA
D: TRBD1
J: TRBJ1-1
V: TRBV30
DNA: TGTGCCTGGAATCTACAGGGGGCGAGTGAAGCTTTCTTT
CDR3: CAWNLQGASEAFF

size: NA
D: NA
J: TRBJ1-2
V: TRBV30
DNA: TGTGCCTGGAGTGGGTCTAGCGTCAGGTCTTATGGCTACACCTTC
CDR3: CAWSGSSVRSYGYTF

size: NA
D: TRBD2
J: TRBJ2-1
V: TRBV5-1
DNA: TGCGCCAGTACCCCCCTAGCGGGGATTGACAATGAGCAGTTCTTC
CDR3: CASTPLAGIDNEQFF

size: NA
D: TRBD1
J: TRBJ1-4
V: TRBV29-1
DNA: TGCAGCGCTAGACAGGGAGGAAATGAAAAACTGTTTTTT
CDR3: CSARQGGNEKLFF

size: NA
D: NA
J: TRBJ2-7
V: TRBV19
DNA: TGTGCCAGTAGTATGGGCAGGGTCTCCTACGAGCAGTACTTC
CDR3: CASSMGRVSYEQYF

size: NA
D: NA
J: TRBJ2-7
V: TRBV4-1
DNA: TGCGCCAGCAGCCATGCCGGAACAGGGAAAAATAGTCACGAGCAGTACTTC
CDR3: CASSHAGTGKNSHEQYF

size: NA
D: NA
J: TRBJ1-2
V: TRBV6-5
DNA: TGTGCCAGCAGGGCGGGTTTTGGCTACACCTTC
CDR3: CASRAGFGYTF

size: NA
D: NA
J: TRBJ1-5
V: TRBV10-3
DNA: TGTGCCATCAGTGAGTTTTCTGGCACGATCGTTCAGCCCCAGCATTTT
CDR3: CAISEFSGTIVQPQHF

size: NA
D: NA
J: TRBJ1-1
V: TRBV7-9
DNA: TGTGCCAGCAGCCTAACCTTGAACACTGAAGCTTTCTTT
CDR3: CASSLTLNTEAFF

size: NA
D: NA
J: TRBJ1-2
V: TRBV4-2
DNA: TGTGCCAGCAGCCAAACTGCAGGGATCGATGGCTACACCTTC
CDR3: CASSQTAGIDGYTF

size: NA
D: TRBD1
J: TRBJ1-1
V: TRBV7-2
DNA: TGTGCCAGCAGCCACCCAGGGGGTGGCACTGAAGCTTTCTTT
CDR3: CASSHPGGGTEAFF

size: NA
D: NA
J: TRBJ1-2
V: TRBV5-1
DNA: TGCGCCAGCAGCTTGAGCGGACAGAGCTATGGCTACACCTTC
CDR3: CASSLSGQSYGYTF

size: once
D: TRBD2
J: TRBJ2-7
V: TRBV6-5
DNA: TGTGCCAGCAGCGATCTGGGGGGGTACGAGCAGTACTTC
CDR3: CASSDLGGYEQYF

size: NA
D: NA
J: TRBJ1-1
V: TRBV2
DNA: TGTGCCAGCAGTCCGGGGGGGGCGGAAGCTTTCTTT
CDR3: CASSPGGAEAFF

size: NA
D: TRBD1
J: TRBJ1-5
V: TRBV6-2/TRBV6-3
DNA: TGTGCCAGCAGTTCTCGGACAGGGGGCGGTTATCAGCCCCAGCATTTT
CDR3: CASSSRTGGGYQPQHF

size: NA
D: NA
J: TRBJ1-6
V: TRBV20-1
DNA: TGCAGTGCTAGTAAAAACCATGAGTCACCCCTCCACTTT
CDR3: CSASKNHESPLHF

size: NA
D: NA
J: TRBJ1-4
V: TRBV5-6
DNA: TGTGCCAGCAGCTTGTCAAGGGGAGGTGAAAAACTGTTTTTT
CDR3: CASSLSRGGEKLFF

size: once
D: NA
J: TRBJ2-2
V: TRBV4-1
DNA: TGCGCCAGCAGCCAGCCCTTGTTGGGGCGGGGGCCCGGGGCCGGGGAGCTGTTTTTT
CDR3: CASSQPLLGRGPGAGELFF

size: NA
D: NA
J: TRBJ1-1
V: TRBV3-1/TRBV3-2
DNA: TGTGCCAGCAGCCGGGCAGAGAACACTGAAGCTTTCTTT
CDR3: CASSRAENTEAFF

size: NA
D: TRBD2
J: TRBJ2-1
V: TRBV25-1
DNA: TGTGCCAGCAGTGTAGCGGGGGGGAGTTACAATGAGCAGTTCTTC
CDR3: CASSVAGGSYNEQFF

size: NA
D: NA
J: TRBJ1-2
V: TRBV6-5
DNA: TGTGCCAGCAGTTACTCGCGGGGGAACGGCTACACCTTC
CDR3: CASSYSRGNGYTF

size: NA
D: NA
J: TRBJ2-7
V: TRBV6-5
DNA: TGTGCCAGCAGTTACTCAAGGGACACCGCCTACGAGCAGTACTTC
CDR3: CASSYSRDTAYEQYF

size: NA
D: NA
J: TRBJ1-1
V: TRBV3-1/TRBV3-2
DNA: TGTGCCAGCAGCCAAGCGCTCCAGGTGCTCACTGAAGCTTTCTTT
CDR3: CASSQALQVLTEAFF

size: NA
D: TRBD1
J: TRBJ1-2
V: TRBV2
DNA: TGTGCCAGCACCCAAGCTCAGGGGGCGGGAGGCTACACCTTC
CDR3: CASTQAQGAGGYTF

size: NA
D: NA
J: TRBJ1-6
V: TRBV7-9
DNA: TGTGCCAGCAGCTTAGAGGACAGCTATTCACCCCTCCACTTT
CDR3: CASSLEDSYSPLHF

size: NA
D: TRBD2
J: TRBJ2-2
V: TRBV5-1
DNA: TGCGCCAGCAGCTTGGCCGGGGGACTAAACACCGGGGAGCTGTTTTTT
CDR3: CASSLAGGLNTGELFF

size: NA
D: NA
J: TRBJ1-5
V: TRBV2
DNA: TGTGCCAGCAGCGGAGAAGGGGGAGTTCAGCCCCAGCATTTT
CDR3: CASSGEGGVQPQHF

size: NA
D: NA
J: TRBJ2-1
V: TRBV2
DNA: TGTGCCAGCAGTGGTCATAATGAGCAGTTCTTC
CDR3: CASSGHNEQFF

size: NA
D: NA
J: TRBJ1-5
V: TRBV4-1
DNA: TGCGCCAGCAGCAAGAAACAGTTTAGCAATCAGCCCCAGCATTTT
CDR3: CASSKKQFSNQPQHF

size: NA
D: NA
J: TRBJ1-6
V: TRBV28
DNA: TGTGCCAGCATCACAGGATCAAGTTCACCCCTCCACTTT
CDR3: CASITGSSSPLHF

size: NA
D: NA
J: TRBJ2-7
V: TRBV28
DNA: TGTGCCAGCAGTTTCTCGACTCCGGCCTACGAGCAGTACTTC
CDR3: CASSFSTPAYEQYF

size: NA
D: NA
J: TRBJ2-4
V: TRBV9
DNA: TGTGCCAGCGAGATAACAGGGGAGGTCAAAAACATTCAGTACTTC
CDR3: CASEITGEVKNIQYF

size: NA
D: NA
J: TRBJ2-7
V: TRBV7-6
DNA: TGTGCCAGCAGCTTGAGAGGGTTAGTCCACGAGCAGTACTTC
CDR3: CASSLRGLVHEQYF

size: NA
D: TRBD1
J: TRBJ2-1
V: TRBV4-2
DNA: TGTGCCAGCAGCCGTGACAGGGGGACGGATGAGCAGTTCTTC
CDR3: CASSRDRGTDEQFF

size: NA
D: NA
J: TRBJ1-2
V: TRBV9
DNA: TGTGCCAGCAGTGGAGGGGATCTTAACTATGGCTACACCTTC
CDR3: CASSGGDLNYGYTF

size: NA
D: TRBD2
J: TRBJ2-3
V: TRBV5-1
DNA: TGCGCCAGCAGCAAATTAGCGGGGGGCCCCACAGATACGCAGTATTTT
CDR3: CASSKLAGGPTDTQYF

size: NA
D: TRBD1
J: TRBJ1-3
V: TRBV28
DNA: TGTGCCAGCATCCCGGGACAGGATGGAAACACCATATATTTT
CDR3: CASIPGQDGNTIYF

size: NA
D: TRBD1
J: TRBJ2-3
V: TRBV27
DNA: TGTGCCAGCAGTCCGTACTATCCGGGACAGGGGTACTCTAGCACAGATACGCAGTATTTT
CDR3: CASSPYYPGQGYSSTDTQYF

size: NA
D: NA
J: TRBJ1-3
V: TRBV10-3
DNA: TGTGCCATCAGTGAGCGGCAGGGGCTGCTAAACACCATATATTTT
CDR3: CAISERQGLLNTIYF

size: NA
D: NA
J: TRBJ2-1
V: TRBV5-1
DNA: TGCGCCTCCAATTCAGGTACCTCCTACAATGAGCAGTTCTTC
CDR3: CASNSGTSYNEQFF

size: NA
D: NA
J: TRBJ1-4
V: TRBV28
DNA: TGTGCCAGCAGTTCGGGACACCATGCAACTAATGAAAAACTGTTTTTT
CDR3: CASSSGHHATNEKLFF

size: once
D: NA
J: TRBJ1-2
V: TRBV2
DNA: TGTGCCAGTACAATTAGGGGGGGAGAAGGCTACACCTTC
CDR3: CASTIRGGEGYTF